This T cell receptor (beta chain) was obtained from a study of patients and donors after allogeneic stem cell transplantation. The CDR3 spans 18 residues. Losses at the gene ends were 3 bases for V and 0 bases for J; bases not matched to a gene: 3. CDR1 is SNHLY and CDR2 is FYNNEI in the germline V gene. TCRdb re-derived calls from the RT-PCR reads in MiXCR, one entry per CDR3 protein. The profile shows 150,000 to 200,000 distinct CDR3 sequences, roughly 31% of them singletons. This clonotype was obtained from a human donor who was either an allogeneic HSCT recipient or a stem cell or donor lymphocyte infusion donor (not recorded which). It is not recorded whose cells these are; they may come from a transplant donor. Sequenced: blood, either unsorted or a sorted T cell fraction (not recorded which). This chain joins TRBV2 and TRBJ2-1; 15 bases map to TRBD2. In DNA form, the CDR3 reads TGTGCCAGCAGTGAGGGACTAGCGGGAGGCAACTCCTACAATGAGCAGTTCTTC. Translating gives CASSEGLAGGNSYNEQFF.